This TCR beta chain emerged from a study of CD8+ T cells in alopecia areata. Following extraction, RNA underwent reverse transcription to cDNA, which served as the sequencing template. The protocol was immunoSEQ multiplex PCR, while the TCRdb copy is restricted to in-frame clones and leaves out a portion. The data contain about 300,000 clones, 58% of them singletons. Stated treatment: oral pan-JAK inhibitor, 5-10 mg twice daily. Researchers gathered lesional scalp punch biopsies and peripheral blood from patients with alopecia areata. CDR1 and CDR2 from the germline V gene are MNHEY and SMNVEV (reference sequence). The CDR3 loop spans 20 amino acids. V lost 7 bases to trimming and J lost 6 bases; unmatched junction nucleotides: 23.

The TCR comes from a human donor with alopecia areata. This specimen was CD4+ T cells sorted from blood, taken at week 24, from a patient treated with tofacitinib. The chain carries TRBV27 and TRBJ2-1; 11 positions match TRBD2. CDR3 DNA: TGTGCCAGCAACCTGAGGTCCTTAGCGGGGGGGCTCGGCCTGGGCAATGAGCAGTTCTTC. The encoded protein is CASNLRSLAGGLGLGNEQFF.